This T cell receptor (beta chain) is from a study of T-cell memory formation after mild COVID-19. This clonotype was seen more than once but under ten times. Trimming shortened V by 7 bases and J by 2 bases, and 10 bases separated the two germline ends. Per germline, CDR1 ENHRY and CDR2 SYGVKD. This CDR3 is built from 13 residues. TCRdb re-derived calls from the 5' RACE reads in MiXCR, one entry per CDR3 protein. The repertoire includes a few hundred thousand distinct CDR3 sequences, around a fifth of them detected once, and 9.5% to 15% sits in the top ten. The TCR sequence derives from an adult woman who had mild COVID-19 (a few samples of this study predate the infection). Cell type and time point are not known. The chain has TRBV10-3 and TRBJ2-3, with no clear D. Sequenced: PBMCs or a T cell subset sorted from them (not recorded which). The chain's CDR3 is CAITDGYTDTQYF. CDR3 nucleotides: TGTGCCATCACCGACGGGTACACAGATACGCAGTATTTT.